This TCR beta chain came from a study of radiotherapy plus CTLA-4 blockade in lung cancer listed by TCRdb under 2018. In the study overall: Among the enrolled patients, 18% had an objective response, and 31% reached disease control.

As regards this clone: What this receptor recognizes is not known. Base qualities are not provided; no much larger clone lies one nucleotide away.

Library preparation was by the immunoSEQ multiplex PCR assay. Drawn from immuneACCESS, this table holds only the in-frame rearrangements with V and J called that TCRdb kept. Clones are partly lost; checked studies trace under half to an unresolved V gene and leave the rest unexplained. For this sample the table gives tens of thousands of clones, of which roughly 70% were detected only once. Approximately 4% of the sample is taken by the ten largest. In this study, focal radiation therapy paired with CTLA-4 blockade (ipilimumab) was tested in patients who had chemo-refractory metastatic non-small-cell lung cancer. On the study overall, not on this receptor specifically: After treatment with radiotherapy and ipilimumab, TCR clones that came from tumors expanded in the peripheral blood. The strongest predictors of response were reported to be early dynamic shifts in blood T cell clones along with a rise in serum interferon-beta following radiation.

Inclusive of the bounding cysteine and phenylalanine, the CDR3 is 16 residues long. The retained sequence is limited to the CDR3, 48 bases, with the frame set at the first base. From V the trimming removes 5 bases and from J it removes 5 bases, while the gene matches leave 14 bases of the junction unaccounted for. The germline V gene provides CDR1 SGHTA and CDR2 FQGNSA. The chain is assembled from TRBV7-2 and TRBJ2-7, and TRBD2 matches 8 of the central bases. Sequenced here: peripheral blood, sampled from a patient treated with radiotherapy plus ipilimumab. This TCR derives from a human donor with non-small cell lung cancer who had stable disease on radiotherapy plus ipilimumab. The CDR3 reads CASSPRGLAGSHEQYF. The nucleotide sequence reads as follows: TGTGCCAGCAGCCCCCGGGGGCTAGCGGGTTCGCACGAGCAGTACTTC.